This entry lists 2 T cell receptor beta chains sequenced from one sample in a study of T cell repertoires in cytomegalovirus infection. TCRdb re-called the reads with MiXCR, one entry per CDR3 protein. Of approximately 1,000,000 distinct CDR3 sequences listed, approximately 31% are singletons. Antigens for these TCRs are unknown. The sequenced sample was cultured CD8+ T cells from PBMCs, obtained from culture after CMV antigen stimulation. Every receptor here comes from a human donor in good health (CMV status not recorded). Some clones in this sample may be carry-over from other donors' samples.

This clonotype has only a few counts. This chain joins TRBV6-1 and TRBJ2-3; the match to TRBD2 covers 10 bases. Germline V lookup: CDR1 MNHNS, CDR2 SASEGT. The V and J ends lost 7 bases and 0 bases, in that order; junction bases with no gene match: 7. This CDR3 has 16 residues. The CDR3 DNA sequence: TGTGCCAGCAAAGACGGACTAGCGGAAAGCACAGATACGCAGTATTTT. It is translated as CASKDGLAESTDTQYF.

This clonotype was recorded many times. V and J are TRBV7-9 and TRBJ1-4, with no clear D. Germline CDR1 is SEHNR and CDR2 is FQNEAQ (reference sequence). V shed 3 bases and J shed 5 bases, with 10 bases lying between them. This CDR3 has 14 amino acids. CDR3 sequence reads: CASSFNRENEKLFF. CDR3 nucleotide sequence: TGTGCCAGCAGCTTTAATAGGGAGAATGAAAAACTGTTTTTT.